This T cell receptor beta chain is from a study of blood T cell repertoires in COVID-19. Across the study: The study drew acute and convalescent COVID-19 samples from the United States, Italy and Spain. From T cells, B-cell-depleted T cells, or PBMCs came the material, which was cDNA or gDNA.

The germline V gene encodes CDR1 SNHLY and CDR2 FYNNEI. The V end lost 2 bases, the J end lost 5 bases, and 13 bases lay between the germline ends. The length of the CDR3 is 15 residues. In the original workflow: It was from reference gene primer amplification that nucleated cell counts were estimated. Generated by immunoSEQ multiplex PCR, the TCRdb table keeps only in-frame clones and is missing some. The V and J calls and clone size were taken over from that table, and D and trimming were inferred from the DNA. The table has approximately 94,000 clones, 84% seen once. This clonotype originated in a human donor in a cohort sampled during active COVID-19. The chain combines TRBV2 with TRBJ2-1; maybe TRBD2 (5 bases). Sequencing used peripheral blood. The CDR3 reads CASSERVTGNNEQFF. The CDR3 coding sequence is TGTGCCAGCAGTGAAAGGGTCACGGGGAACAATGAGCAGTTCTTC.